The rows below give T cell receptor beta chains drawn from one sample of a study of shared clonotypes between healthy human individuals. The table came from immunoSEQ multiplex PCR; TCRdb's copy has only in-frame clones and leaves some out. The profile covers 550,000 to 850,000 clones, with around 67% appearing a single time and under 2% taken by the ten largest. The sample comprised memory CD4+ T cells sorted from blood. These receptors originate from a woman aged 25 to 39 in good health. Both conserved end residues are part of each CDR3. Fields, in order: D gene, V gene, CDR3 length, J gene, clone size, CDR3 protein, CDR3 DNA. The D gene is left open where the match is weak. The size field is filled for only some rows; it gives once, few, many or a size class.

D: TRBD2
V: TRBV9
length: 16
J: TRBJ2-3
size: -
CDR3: CASSAWTSGTTDTQYF
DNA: TGTGCCAGCAGCGCCTGGACTAGCGGGACGACAGATACGCAGTATTTT

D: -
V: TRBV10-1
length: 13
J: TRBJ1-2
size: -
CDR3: CASSERWDYGYTF
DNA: TGCGCCAGCAGTGAGAGGTGGGACTATGGCTACACCTTC

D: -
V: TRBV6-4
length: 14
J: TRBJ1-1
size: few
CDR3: CASSEGDNPTEAFF
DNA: TGTGCCAGCAGTGAAGGGGACAATCCGACTGAAGCTTTCTTT

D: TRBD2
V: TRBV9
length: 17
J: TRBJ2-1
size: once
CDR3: CASSVGGTGGRINEQFF
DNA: TGTGCCAGCAGCGTAGGGGGAACGGGAGGGCGGATCAATGAGCAGTTCTTC

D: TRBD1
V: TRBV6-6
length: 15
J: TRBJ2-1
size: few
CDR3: CASSYPTGAYNEQFF
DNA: TGTGCCAGCAGTTATCCGACAGGGGCATACAATGAGCAGTTCTTC

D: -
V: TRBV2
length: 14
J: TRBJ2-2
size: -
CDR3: CASNDRRGTGELFF
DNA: TGTGCCAGCAATGATCGGCGGGGCACCGGGGAGCTGTTTTTT

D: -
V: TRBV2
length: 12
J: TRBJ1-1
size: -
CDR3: CASSSRITEAFF
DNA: TGTGCCAGCAGTAGCCGGATAACTGAAGCTTTCTTT

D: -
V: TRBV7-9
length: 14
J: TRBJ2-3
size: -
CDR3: CASSLMDFGDTQYF
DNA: TGTGCCAGCAGCTTAATGGATTTTGGAGATACGCAGTATTTT

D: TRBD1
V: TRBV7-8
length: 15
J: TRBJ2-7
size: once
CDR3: CASSLAGTVTYEQYF
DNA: TGTGCCAGCAGCTTAGCCGGGACAGTAACCTACGAGCAGTACTTC

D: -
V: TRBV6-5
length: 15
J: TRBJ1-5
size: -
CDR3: CASSYSGVPDQPQHF
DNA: TGTGCCAGCAGTTACTCGGGGGTGCCCGATCAGCCCCAGCATTTT

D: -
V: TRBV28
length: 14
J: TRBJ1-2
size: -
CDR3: CASSLTQVGYGYTF
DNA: TGTGCCAGCAGTTTAACCCAGGTGGGCTATGGCTACACCTTC

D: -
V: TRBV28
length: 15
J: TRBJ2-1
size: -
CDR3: CASSFPTEGYNEQFF
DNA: TGTGCCAGCAGTTTCCCCACCGAGGGTTACAATGAGCAGTTCTTC

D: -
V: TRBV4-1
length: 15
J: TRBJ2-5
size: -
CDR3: CASSQEVGLRETQYF
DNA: TGCGCCAGCAGCCAAGAGGTGGGCCTCAGGGAGACCCAGTACTTC

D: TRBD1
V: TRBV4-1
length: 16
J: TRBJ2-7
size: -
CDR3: CASSQARTGAIYEQYF
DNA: TGCGCCAGCAGCCAGGCCCGGACAGGGGCGATTTACGAGCAGTACTTC

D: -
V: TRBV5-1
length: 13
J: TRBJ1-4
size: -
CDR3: CASSLLGNEKLFF
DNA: TGCGCCAGCAGCTTACTAGGCAATGAAAAACTGTTTTTT

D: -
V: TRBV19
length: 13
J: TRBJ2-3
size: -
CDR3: CASSIGLADTQYF
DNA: TGTGCCAGTAGTATCGGGCTAGCGGATACGCAGTATTTT

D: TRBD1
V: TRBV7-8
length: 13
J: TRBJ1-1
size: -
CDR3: CASSRQGILEAFF
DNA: TGTGCCAGCAGCCGACAGGGTATATTGGAGGCTTTCTTT

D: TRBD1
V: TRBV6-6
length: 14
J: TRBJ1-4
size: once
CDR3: CASSPGTGNEKLFF
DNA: TGTGCCAGCAGTCCCGGGACAGGGAATGAAAAACTGTTTTTT

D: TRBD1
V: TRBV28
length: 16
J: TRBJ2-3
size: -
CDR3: CASSLGTGGAADTQYF
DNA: TGTGCCAGCAGTTTAGGGACAGGGGGCGCCGCAGATACGCAGTATTTT

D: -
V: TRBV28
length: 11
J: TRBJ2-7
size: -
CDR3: CASSANRVMYF
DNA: TGTGCCAGCAGTGCGAACAGGGTTATGTACTTC

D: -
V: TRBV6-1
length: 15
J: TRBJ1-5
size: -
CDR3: CASSDVAVQVQPQHF
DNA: TGTGCCAGCAGTGACGTGGCAGTTCAGGTCCAGCCCCAGCATTTT

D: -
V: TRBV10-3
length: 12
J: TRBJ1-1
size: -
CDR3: CAIRLMEREAFF
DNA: TGTGCCATCAGGTTGATGGAACGTGAAGCTTTCTTT

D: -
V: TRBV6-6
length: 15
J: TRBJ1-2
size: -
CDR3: CASSYLGPGGYGYTF
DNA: TGTGCCAGCAGTTACCTTGGTCCCGGGGGATATGGCTACACCTTC

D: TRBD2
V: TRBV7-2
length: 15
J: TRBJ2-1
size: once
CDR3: CASSLGEWLAGEQFF
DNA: TGTGCCAGCAGCTTAGGGGAGTGGCTAGCGGGTGAGCAGTTCTTC

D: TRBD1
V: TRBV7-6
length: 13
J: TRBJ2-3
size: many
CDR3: CASSSEQGDTQYF
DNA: TGTGCCAGCAGCTCCGAACAGGGGGATACGCAGTATTTT

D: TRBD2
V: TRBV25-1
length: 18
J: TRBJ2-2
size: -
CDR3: CASSETTGLAGPRGELFF
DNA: TGTGCCAGCAGTGAGACAACGGGGCTAGCGGGACCGAGGGGGGAGCTGTTTTTT

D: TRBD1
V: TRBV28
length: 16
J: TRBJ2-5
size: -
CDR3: CASSLSTGGGQETQYF
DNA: TGTGCCAGCAGCCTTTCGACAGGGGGAGGCCAAGAGACCCAGTACTTC

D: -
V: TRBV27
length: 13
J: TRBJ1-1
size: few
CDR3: CASTSGLNTEAFF
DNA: TGTGCCAGCACGTCAGGCTTGAACACTGAAGCTTTCTTT

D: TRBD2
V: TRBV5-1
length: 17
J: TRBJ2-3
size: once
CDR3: CASSIGTSGSRADTQYF
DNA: TGCGCCAGCAGCATAGGGACTAGCGGGAGTAGGGCAGATACGCAGTATTTT

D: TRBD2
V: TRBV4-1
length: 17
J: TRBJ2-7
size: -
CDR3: CASSQVWSTSGNYEQYF
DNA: TGCGCCAGCAGCCAAGTTTGGTCTACTAGCGGAAACTACGAGCAGTACTTC

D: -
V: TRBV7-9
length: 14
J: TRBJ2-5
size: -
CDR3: CASSLALGQETQYF
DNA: TGTGCCAGCAGCTTAGCACTGGGCCAAGAGACCCAGTACTTC

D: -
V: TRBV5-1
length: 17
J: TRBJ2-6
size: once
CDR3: CASSLISGGSGANVLTF
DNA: TGCGCCAGCAGCTTGATTTCAGGTGGCTCTGGGGCCAACGTCCTGACTTTC

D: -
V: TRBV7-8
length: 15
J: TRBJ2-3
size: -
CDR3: CASRKGGGQGDTQYF
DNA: TGTGCCAGCAGGAAGGGAGGCGGCCAAGGAGATACGCAGTATTTT

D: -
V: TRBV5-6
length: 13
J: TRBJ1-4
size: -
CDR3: CASTTGTREKLFF
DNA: TGTGCCAGCACTACCGGGACCAGAGAAAAACTGTTTTTT

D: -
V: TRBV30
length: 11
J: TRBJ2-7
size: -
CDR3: CAWSGPLFQYF
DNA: TGTGCCTGGAGTGGGCCTTTGTTTCAATACTTC

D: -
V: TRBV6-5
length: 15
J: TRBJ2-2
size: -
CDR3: CASSYEPSGTGELFF
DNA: TGTGCCAGCAGTTACGAACCCAGCGGCACCGGGGAGCTGTTTTTT

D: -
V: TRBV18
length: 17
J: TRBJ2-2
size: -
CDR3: CASSPLIAERNTGELFF
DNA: TGTGCCAGCTCACCATTGATAGCGGAGAGGAACACCGGGGAGCTGTTTTTT

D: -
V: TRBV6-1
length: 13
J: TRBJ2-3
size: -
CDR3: CASSWTRGDTQYF
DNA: TGTGCCAGCAGTTGGACAAGGGGGGATACGCAGTATTTT

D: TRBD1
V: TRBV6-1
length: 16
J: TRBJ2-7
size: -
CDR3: CASSDYPRQGSYEQYF
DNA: TGTGCCAGCAGTGATTACCCTAGACAGGGGAGCTACGAGCAGTACTTC

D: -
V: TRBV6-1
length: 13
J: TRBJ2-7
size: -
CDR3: CASRGLRVDEQYF
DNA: TGTGCCAGCAGGGGGCTTAGGGTGGACGAGCAGTACTTC

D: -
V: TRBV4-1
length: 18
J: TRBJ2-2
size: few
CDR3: CASSQAGNRDTNTGELFF
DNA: TGCGCCAGCAGCCAAGCTGGTAACCGTGACACAAACACCGGGGAGCTGTTTTTT

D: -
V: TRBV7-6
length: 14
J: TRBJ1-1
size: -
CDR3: CASSPRGGSTEAFF
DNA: TGTGCCAGCAGCCCACGGGGCGGTAGCACTGAAGCTTTCTTT

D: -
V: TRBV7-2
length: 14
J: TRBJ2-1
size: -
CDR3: CASSLTQGRNEQFF
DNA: TGTGCCAGCAGCCTAACCCAGGGACGAAATGAGCAGTTCTTC

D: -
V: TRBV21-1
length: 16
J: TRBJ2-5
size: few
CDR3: CASSKGTPRLVKTQYF
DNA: TGTGCCAGCAGCAAAGGAACACCGAGACTGGTAAAGACCCAGTACTTC

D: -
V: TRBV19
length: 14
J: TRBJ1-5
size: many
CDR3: CASSRAVGFQPQHF
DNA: TGTGCCAGTAGTAGAGCGGTCGGGTTTCAGCCCCAGCATTTT

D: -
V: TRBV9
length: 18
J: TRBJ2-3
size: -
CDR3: CASSERGVALRPTDTQYF
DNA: TGTGCCAGCAGCGAGAGGGGGGTAGCGCTACGACCGACAGATACGCAGTATTTT

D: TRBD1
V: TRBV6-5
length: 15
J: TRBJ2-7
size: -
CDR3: CASSRTGLRTYEQYF
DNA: TGTGCCAGCAGCCGGACAGGTTTACGGACCTACGAGCAGTACTTC

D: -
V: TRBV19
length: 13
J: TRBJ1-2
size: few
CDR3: CASSSGVNYGYTF
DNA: TGTGCCAGTAGTTCAGGGGTAAACTATGGCTACACCTTC

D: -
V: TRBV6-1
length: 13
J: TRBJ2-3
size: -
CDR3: CASSEGPPGAQYF
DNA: TGTGCCAGCAGTGAAGGCCCTCCAGGGGCGCAGTATTTT

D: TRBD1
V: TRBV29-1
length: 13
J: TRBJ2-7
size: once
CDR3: CSATRDRGLEQYF
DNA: TGCAGCGCCACCCGGGACAGGGGGCTCGAGCAGTACTTC

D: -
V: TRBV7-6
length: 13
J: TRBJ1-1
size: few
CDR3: CASSPGGRSEAFF
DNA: TGTGCCAGCAGCCCAGGAGGGAGGTCTGAAGCTTTCTTT

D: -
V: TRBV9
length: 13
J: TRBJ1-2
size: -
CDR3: CASSVGYGRIYTF
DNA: TGTGCCAGCAGCGTAGGTTACGGTAGAATCTACACCTTC

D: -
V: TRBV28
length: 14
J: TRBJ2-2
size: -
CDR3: CASSLSLNTGELFF
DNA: TGTGCCAGCAGTTTATCTCTGAACACCGGGGAGCTGTTTTTT

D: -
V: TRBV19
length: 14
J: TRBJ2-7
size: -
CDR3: CASSTRDPYYEQYF
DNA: TGTGCCAGTAGTACAAGGGACCCCTACTACGAGCAGTACTTC

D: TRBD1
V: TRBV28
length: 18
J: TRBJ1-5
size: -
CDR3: CASTGQGGLSHGNQPQHF
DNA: TGTGCCAGCACGGGACAGGGGGGTTTGTCTCATGGCAATCAGCCCCAGCATTTT